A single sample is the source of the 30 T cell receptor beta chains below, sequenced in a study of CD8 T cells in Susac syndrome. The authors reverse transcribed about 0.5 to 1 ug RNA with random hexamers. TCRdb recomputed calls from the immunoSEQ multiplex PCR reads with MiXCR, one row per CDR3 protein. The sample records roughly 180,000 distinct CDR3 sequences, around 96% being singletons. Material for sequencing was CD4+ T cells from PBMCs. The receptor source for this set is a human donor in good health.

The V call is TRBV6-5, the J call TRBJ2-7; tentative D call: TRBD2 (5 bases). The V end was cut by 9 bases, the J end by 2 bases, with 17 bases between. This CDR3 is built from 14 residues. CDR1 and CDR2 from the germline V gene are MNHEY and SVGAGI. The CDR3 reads CASSTGRVPYEQYF. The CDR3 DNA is TGTGCCAGTTCTACGGGAAGGGTTCCCTACGAGCAGTACTTC.

The CDR3 reads CASSVQGRDEQFF. CDR3 sequence (DNA): TGTGCCAGCAGCGTTCAGGGGCGGGATGAGCAGTTCTTC. The rearrangement links TRBV5-6 to TRBJ2-1; TRBD1 might be the D (6 bases). Between the trimmed V and J ends, which lost 4 bases and 8 bases, there was a span of 13 bases. The CDR3 runs 13 residues. Germline lookup yields CDR1 SGHDT and CDR2 YYEEEE.

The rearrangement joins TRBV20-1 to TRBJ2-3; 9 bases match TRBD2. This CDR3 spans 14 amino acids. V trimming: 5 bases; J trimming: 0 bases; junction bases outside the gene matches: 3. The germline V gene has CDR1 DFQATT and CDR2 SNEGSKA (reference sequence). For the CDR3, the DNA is TGCAGTGCTTTAGCGGGAGAGAGCACAGATACGCAGTATTTT. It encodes CSALAGESTDTQYF.

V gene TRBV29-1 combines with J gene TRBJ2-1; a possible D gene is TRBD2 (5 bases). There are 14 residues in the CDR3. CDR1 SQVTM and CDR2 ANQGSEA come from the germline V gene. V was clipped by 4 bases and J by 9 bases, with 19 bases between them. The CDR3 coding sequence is TGCAGCGTTGTGAAGCCGGGAAGAGCAAGTGAGCAGTTCTTC. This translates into CSVVKPGRASEQFF.

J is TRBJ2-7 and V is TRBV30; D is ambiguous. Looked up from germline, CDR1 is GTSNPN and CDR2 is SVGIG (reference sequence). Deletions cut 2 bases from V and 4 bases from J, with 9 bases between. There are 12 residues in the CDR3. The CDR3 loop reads CAWSPVGYEQYF. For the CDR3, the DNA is TGTGCCTGGAGTCCCGTCGGGTACGAGCAGTACTTC.

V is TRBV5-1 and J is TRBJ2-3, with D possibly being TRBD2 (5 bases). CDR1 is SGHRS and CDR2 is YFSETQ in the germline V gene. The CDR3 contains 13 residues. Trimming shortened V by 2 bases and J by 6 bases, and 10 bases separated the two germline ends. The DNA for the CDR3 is TGCGCCAGCAGCTTCAACCCGGGGGATACGCAGTATTTT. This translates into CASSFNPGDTQYF.

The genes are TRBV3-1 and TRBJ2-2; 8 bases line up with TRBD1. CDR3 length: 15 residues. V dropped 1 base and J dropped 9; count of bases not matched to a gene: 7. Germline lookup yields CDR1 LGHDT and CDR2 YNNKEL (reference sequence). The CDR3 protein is CASSQGHRGVRELFF. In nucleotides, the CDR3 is TGTGCCAGCAGCCAAGGGCACAGGGGGGTCCGGGAGCTGTTTTTT.

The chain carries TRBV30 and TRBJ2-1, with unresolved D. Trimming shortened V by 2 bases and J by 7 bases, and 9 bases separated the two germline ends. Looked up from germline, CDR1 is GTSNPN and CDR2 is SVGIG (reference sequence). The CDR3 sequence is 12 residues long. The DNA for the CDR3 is TGTGCCTGGAGTCTCTTAGGGAATGAGCAGTTCTTC. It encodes CAWSLLGNEQFF.

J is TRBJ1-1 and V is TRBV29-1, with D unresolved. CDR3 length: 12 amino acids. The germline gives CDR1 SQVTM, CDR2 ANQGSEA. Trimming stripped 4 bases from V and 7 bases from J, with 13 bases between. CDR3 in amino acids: CSVGGGLLEAFF. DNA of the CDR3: TGCAGCGTTGGAGGCGGCTTACTTGAAGCTTTCTTT.

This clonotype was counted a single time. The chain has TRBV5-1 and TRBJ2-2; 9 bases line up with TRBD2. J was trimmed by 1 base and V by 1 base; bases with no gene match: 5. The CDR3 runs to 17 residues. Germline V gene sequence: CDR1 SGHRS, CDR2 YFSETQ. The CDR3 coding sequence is TGCGCCAGCAGCTTGTTAGCGGGAGCGGGGAACACCGGGGAGCTGTTTTTT. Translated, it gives CASSLLAGAGNTGELFF.

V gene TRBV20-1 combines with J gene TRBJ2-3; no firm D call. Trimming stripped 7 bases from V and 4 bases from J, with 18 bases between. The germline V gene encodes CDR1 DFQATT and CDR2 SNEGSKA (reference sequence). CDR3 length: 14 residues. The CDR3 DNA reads TGCAGTGTCCCGCCCGCTAGTATGGCAGATACGCAGTATTTT. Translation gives CSVPPASMADTQYF.

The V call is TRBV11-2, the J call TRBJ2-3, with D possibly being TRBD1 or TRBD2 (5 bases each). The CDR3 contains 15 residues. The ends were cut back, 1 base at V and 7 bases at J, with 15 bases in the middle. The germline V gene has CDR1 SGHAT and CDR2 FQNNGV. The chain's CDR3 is CASSLGGYGGNTQYF. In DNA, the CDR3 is TGTGCCAGCAGCTTAGGAGGTTATGGGGGAAATACGCAGTATTTT.

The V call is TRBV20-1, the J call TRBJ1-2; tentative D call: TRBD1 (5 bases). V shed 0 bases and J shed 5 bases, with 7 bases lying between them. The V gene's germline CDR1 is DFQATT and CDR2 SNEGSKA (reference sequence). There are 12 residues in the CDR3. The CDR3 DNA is TGCAGTGCTAGAGACAGGGTTTATGGCTACACCTTC. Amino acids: CSARDRVYGYTF.

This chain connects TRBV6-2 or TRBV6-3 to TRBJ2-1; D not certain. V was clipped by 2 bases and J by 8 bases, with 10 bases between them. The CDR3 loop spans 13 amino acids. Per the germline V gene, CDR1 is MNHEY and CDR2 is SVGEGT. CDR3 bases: TGTGCCAGCAGTTACGTCGTCGGCTATGAGCAGTTCTTC. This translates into CASSYVVGYEQFF.

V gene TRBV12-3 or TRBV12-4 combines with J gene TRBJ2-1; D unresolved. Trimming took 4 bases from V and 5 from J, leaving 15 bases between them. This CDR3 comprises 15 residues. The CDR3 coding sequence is TGTGCCAGCAGTTATAGGCGGAGTGAGAACAATGAGCAGTTCTTC. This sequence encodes CASSYRRSENNEQFF.

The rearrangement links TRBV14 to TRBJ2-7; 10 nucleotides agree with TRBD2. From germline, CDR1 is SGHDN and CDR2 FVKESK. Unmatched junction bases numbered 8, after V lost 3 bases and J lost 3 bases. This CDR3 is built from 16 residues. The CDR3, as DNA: TGTGCCAGCAGCCAGTTAATTAGCGGGAGGAGCTACGAGCAGTACTTC. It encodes CASSQLISGRSYEQYF.

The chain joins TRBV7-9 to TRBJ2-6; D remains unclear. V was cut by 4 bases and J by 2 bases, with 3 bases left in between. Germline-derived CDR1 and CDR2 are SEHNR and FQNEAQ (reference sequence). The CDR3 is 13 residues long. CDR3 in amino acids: CASSSAGANVLTF. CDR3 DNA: TGTGCCAGCAGCTCAGCTGGGGCCAACGTCCTGACTTTC.

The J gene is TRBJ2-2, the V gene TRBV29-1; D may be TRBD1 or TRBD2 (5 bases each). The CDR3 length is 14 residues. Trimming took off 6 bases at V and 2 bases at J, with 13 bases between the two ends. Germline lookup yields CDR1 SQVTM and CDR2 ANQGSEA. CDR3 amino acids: CSVLVGDNTGELFF. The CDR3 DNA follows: TGCAGCGTCCTGGTGGGGGATAACACCGGGGAGCTGTTTTTT.

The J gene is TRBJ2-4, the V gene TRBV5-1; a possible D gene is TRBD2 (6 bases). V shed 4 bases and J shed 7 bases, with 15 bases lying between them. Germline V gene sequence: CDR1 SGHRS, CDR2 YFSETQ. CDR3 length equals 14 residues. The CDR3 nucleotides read TGCGCCAGCAGCCAAAGCGGGCTGGAGAACATTCAGTACTTC. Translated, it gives CASSQSGLENIQYF.

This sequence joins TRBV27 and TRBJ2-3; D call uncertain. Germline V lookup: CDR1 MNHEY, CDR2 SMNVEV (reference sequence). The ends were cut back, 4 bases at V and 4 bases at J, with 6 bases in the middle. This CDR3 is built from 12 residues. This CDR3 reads CASSSRADTQYF. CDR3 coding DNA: TGTGCCAGCAGTTCTCGCGCAGATACGCAGTATTTT.

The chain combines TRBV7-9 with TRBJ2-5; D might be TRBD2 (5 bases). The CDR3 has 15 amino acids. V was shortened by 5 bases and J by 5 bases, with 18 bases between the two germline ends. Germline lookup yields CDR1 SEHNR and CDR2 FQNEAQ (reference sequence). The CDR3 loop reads CASSLLRGARETQYF. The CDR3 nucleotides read TGTGCCAGCAGCCTACTTCGGGGAGCGAGGGAGACCCAGTACTTC.

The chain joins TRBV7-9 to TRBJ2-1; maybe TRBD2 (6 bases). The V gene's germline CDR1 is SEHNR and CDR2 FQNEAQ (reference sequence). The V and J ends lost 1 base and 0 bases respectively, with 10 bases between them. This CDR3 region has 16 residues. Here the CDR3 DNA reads TGTGCCAGCAGCTTAGGTCTCGGGAGCTCCTACAATGAGCAGTTCTTC. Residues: CASSLGLGSSYNEQFF.

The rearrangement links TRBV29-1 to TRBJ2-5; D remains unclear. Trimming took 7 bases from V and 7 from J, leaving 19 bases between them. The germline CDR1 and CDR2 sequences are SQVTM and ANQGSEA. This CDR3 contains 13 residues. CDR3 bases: TGCAGCGCCCCGGAAGTAGCTGGTGGGACCCAGTACTTC. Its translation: CSAPEVAGGTQYF.

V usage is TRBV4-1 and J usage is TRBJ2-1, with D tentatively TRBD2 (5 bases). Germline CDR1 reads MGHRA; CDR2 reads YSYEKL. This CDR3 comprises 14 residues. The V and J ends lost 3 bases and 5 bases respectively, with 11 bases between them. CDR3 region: CASSQTTRDNEQFF. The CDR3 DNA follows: TGCGCCAGCAGCCAGACCACTAGGGACAATGAGCAGTTCTTC.

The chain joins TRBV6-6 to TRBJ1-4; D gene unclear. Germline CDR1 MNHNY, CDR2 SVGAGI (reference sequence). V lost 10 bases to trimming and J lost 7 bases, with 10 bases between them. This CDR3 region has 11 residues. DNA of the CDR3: TGTGCCACCTCGGCAGGTGAAAAACTGTTTTTT. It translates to CATSAGEKLFF.

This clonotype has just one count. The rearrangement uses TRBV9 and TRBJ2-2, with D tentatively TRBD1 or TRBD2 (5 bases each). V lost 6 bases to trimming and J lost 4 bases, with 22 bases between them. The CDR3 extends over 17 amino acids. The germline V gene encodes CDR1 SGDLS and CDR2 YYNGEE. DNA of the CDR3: TGTGCCAGCAACGAGGGGTGGGCGGAGCGGTCCACCGGGGAGCTGTTTTTT. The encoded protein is CASNEGWAERSTGELFF.

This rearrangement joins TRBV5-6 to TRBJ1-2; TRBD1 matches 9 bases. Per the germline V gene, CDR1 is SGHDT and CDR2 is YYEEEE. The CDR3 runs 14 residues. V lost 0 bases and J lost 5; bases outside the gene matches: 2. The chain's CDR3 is CASSLGDREYGYTF. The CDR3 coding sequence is TGTGCCAGCAGCTTGGGGGACAGGGAGTATGGCTACACCTTC.

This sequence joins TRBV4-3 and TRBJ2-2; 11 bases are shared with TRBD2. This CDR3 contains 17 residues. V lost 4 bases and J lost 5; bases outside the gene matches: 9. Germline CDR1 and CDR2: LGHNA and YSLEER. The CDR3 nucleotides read TGCGCCAGCAGCCCAAGATCAAGACTAGCGGGAACCGGGGAGCTGTTTTTT. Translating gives CASSPRSRLAGTGELFF.

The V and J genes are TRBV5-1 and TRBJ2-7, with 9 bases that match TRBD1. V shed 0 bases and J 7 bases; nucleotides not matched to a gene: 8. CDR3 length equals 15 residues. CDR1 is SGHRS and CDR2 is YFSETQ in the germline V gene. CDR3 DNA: TGCGCCAGCAGCTTGGTTGGGACAGGGCATAGGGAGCAGTACTTC. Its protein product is CASSLVGTGHREQYF.

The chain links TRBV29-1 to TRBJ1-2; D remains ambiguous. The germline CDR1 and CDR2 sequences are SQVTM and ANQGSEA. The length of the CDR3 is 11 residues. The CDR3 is CSLGQSYGYTF. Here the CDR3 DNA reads TGCAGTCTTGGGCAGAGCTATGGCTACACCTTC.